The present entry profiles one T cell receptor (beta chain) with its context. Its cognate antigen is unknown. This sample is drawn from a study of cytomegalovirus exposure and HLA in healthy donors. Whole-study findings and limits: Later work showed greater clonal expansion in HLA-associated TCR beta chains than in equally common others. Differences between HLA loci emerged in a later analysis of TCR association rates, with DRB1 most and HLA-C fewest.

The V and J ends lost 2 bases and 7 bases, in that order; junction bases with no gene match: 2. This CDR3 spans 15 amino acids. Germline V CDR1 and CDR2: ENHRY, SYGVKD. Use of 60 Vbeta and 13 Jbeta primers characterized the PCR. Libraries were prepared by immunoSEQ multiplex PCR; TCRdb keeps only in-frame clonotypes and omits some of them. The profile shows over 110,000 clones, approximately 80% of them singletons. The receptor was isolated from a male donor in good health and CMV-seronegative. Source material: PBMCs. This sequence joins TRBV10-3 and TRBJ1-4, with 12 bases fitting TRBD1. The chain's CDR3 is CAISEGTGGLEKLFF. As DNA, the CDR3 is TGTGCCATCAGTGAGGGGACAGGGGGCCTTGAAAAACTGTTTTTT.